The source of this TCR beta chain is a study of response to subunit inactivated influenza vaccine. General study findings and limits: Researchers suggested that each seasonal influenza vaccination recruits few new T cells.

As regards this clonotype: Its specificity is unknown.

Each CDR3 protein is one row after TCRdb ran MiXCR on the RT-PCR reads. The repertoire consists of 650,000 to 850,000 distinct CDR3 sequences, with more than 11% occurring once and the leading ten covering 6.5% to 8.5%. This CDR3 contains 11 residues. Germline V gives CDR1 LNHNV, CDR2 YYDKDF (reference sequence). The germline V and J ends were trimmed by 6 bases and 3 bases, with 5 bases remaining between them. The chain couples TRBV15 to TRBJ1-1; no clear D gene. The starting material was PBMCs from blood, obtained 14 to 15 days before vaccination. The origin of this receptor is a man aged 45-60 years who received an inactivated influenza vaccine. CDR3 sequence: CATRVDTEAFF. CDR3 sequence (DNA): TGTGCCACCAGGGTGGACACTGAAGCTTTCTTT.